This TCR beta chain was sequenced for a study of CD8 T cells in ankylosing spondylitis (TCRdb year 2017). A note on the overall study: To find TCR variants linked to disease, the study profiled T cell receptor beta repertoires in ankylosing spondylitis patients and healthy donors. Peripheral blood samples were taken, and synovial fluid was additionally collected from ankylosing spondylitis patients. The whole study cohort included roughly 110 healthy donors and under 30 ankylosing spondylitis patients.

The investigation overall reported the following: According to the report, matched synovial fluid samples from ankylosing spondylitis patients were significantly enriched for the disease-linked clones. Some motif variants had previously been reported in the synovial fluid and blood of reactive arthritis patients, which suggests shared mechanisms of disease initiation. Blood from ankylosing spondylitis patients appeared to be characterized by a TCR beta motif made up of 8 or 9 highly homologous amino acid variants. A CD8+ phenotype was shown by the disease-linked clones, which were found at relatively low frequencies in peripheral blood.

Regarding this clonotype: Its antigen is currently not known. Base-call qualities are not available, and no considerably larger clone is one nucleotide away.

For sequencing, an Illumina MiSeq was employed. Quantitative 5'-RACE with molecular barcodes was the method used to prepare the TCR beta libraries. In the original analysis: Disease-linked TCR variants were identified with a new computational method built on a probabilistic model of VDJ rearrangement. TCRdb redid the processing of the public reads, applying fastp at Q25 and MiXCR, and retained in-frame beta chains. Every CDR3 protein is listed once, alongside the most common genes and DNA of its rows. The V and J calls reflect TCRdb's pipeline rather than the authors' work. The sample table contains roughly 40,000 distinct CDR3 sequences; only one count was recorded for about 15% of them. The ten largest make up around 45% of the sample. This TCR came from a male donor with ankylosing spondylitis or in good health (not recorded which). The sample consisted of blood.

The sequenced DNA is TGTGCCAGCAGCTTAACGGGGCCGACTGATGAGCAGTACTTC. This encodes CASSLTGPTDEQYF. Recombination connected TRBV7-3 to TRBJ2-7; the D gene is perhaps TRBD1, from 5 matching bases. Trimming at the junction amounts to 0 bases on V and 7 bases on J, and the germline ends lie 13 bases apart. For CDR1 and CDR2, the germline V gene lists SGHTA and FQGTGA. The CDR3 spans 14 residues, from the cysteine through the phenylalanine. The retained sequence is limited to the CDR3, 42 bases, with the frame set at the first base.